This TCR beta chain was found in a study of cytomegalovirus exposure and HLA in healthy donors. General study results and limits: CMV serostatus stood as the only immune exposure information on hand. With later analysis, a missense DCLRE1C variant became linked to TCR beta V- and J-gene trimming.

In germline, CDR1 is SQVTM, CDR2 ANQGSEA. Trimming shortened V by 4 bases and J by 2 bases, and 17 bases separated the two germline ends. There are 15 residues in the CDR3. This clone was observed a single time. Its antigen is not known. Primers: 60 Vbeta forward and 13 Jbeta reverse. The method was immunoSEQ multiplex PCR; TCRdb's version includes in-frame clones alone and lacks a portion of them. The sample carries some 50,000 clones, about two thirds recorded once. Sequenced: PBMCs. The V and J genes are TRBV29-1 and TRBJ2-5, with D possibly being TRBD2 (6 bases). The clonotype was recovered from a woman in her forties or fifties in good health and CMV-seropositive. The CDR3 is CSVVPLKRVQETQYF. The CDR3, as DNA: TGCAGCGTTGTCCCCCTGAAGCGGGTACAAGAGACCCAGTACTTC.